This entry lists 27 T cell receptor beta chains sequenced from one sample in a study of cytomegalovirus exposure and HLA in healthy donors. A multiplex PCR was run with 60 Vbeta primers and 13 Jbeta primers. The assay was immunoSEQ multiplex PCR, and TCRdb's table has in-frame clones only and misses some. Of about 94,000 clones listed, 70% to 85% are singletons. The material sequenced was PBMCs. These receptors were obtained from a human donor in good health.

A single count supports this clone. The chain combines TRBV5-4 with TRBJ2-2; 10 positions agree with TRBD2. The CDR3 loop spans 16 amino acids. Germline V gene data show CDR1 as SGHNT and CDR2 as YYREEE (reference sequence). J was trimmed by 6 bases and V by 5 bases; bases with no gene match: 10. The CDR3 reads CASRPVQREGPGELFF. CDR3 nucleotide sequence: TGTGCCAGCAGACCCGTCCAGCGGGAGGGGCCCGGGGAGCTGTTTTTT.

This clone appeared a few times. V gene TRBV5-8 combines with J gene TRBJ2-1, with 10 bases aligning to TRBD2. CDR1 and CDR2 (germline): SGHTS, YDEGEE. This CDR3 spans 13 amino acids. With V trimmed by 4 bases and J by 7 bases, 2 bases remained unmatched. CDR3 sequence reads: CASSVLAGNEQFF. CDR3 coding DNA: TGTGCCAGCAGCGTACTAGCGGGGAATGAGCAGTTCTTC.

The chain combines TRBV18 with TRBJ1-2; TRBD1 aligns across 9 bases. With 4 bases clipped from V and 7 bases from J, the junction kept 7 bases outside the gene matches. In germline, CDR1 is KGHSH, CDR2 LQKENI. The CDR3 spans 14 residues. The chain's CDR3 is CASSRGQGDGGYTF. In DNA form, the CDR3 reads TGTGCCAGCTCACGGGGACAGGGAGATGGTGGCTACACCTTC.

This chain connects TRBV6-5 to TRBJ1-1, with 9 bases aligning to TRBD1. Germline V CDR1 and CDR2: MNHEY, SVGAGI. The CDR3 is 15 amino acids. Trimming took 5 bases from V and 6 from J; bases not matched to a gene: 10. CDR3 region: CASSPAGTGRAEAFF. The CDR3 DNA reads as TGTGCCAGCAGTCCGGCCGGGACAGGGAGGGCTGAAGCTTTCTTT.

The rearrangement joins TRBV7-2 to TRBJ2-7; TRBD2 is a possible D gene (7 bases). Trimming left V 5 bases short and J 2 bases short, with 13 bases between. CDR1 is SGHTA and CDR2 is FQGNSA in the germline V gene. This CDR3 contains 14 residues. Here the CDR3 reads CASSENGGPYEQYF. CDR3 nucleotide sequence: TGTGCCAGCAGCGAAAACGGGGGGCCCTACGAGCAGTACTTC.

CDR3 residues: CASSLTSGISDTQYF. Here the CDR3 DNA reads TGTGCCAGCAGCTTGACTAGCGGGATCTCAGATACGCAGTATTTT. V usage is TRBV7-2 and J usage is TRBJ2-3, with 11 bases fitting TRBD2. The trim removed 3 bases at V and 4 bases at J, leaving 3 bases unmatched. Germline V gives CDR1 SGHTA, CDR2 FQGNSA. The CDR3 loop spans 15 amino acids.

The chain combines TRBV5-6 with TRBJ2-7; maybe TRBD1 (5 bases). The germline gives CDR1 SGHDT, CDR2 YYEEEE. The CDR3 sequence is 12 residues long. V lost 4 bases and J lost 6, with 11 bases in between. CDR3 residues: CASSTDSSEQYF. For the CDR3, the DNA is TGTGCCAGCAGCACAGACAGCTCCGAGCAGTACTTC.

The chain employs TRBV19 and TRBJ1-5; TRBD1 agrees at 9 bases. Per the germline V gene, CDR1 is LNHDA and CDR2 is SQIVND (reference sequence). The CDR3 runs to 14 residues. The J segment lost 5 bases and the V segment lost 2 bases, leaving 1 base of the junction unmatched. DNA for the CDR3: TGTGCCAGTAGTATAACAGGGGGCGATCAGCCCCAGCATTTT. Translating it yields CASSITGGDQPQHF.

This chain links TRBV6-5 with TRBJ2-2; D might be TRBD2 (6 bases). This CDR3 contains 16 residues. Trimming took off 2 bases at V and 1 base at J, with 11 bases between the two ends. Germline V gene data show CDR1 as MNHEY and CDR2 as SVGAGI. CDR3 protein: CASSYAGTLNTGELFF. The CDR3, as DNA: TGTGCCAGCAGTTACGCCGGGACTTTGAACACCGGGGAGCTGTTTTTT.

The rearrangement uses TRBV28 and TRBJ2-7; maybe TRBD2 (7 bases). Trimming removed 2 bases at V and 3 bases at J, with 11 bases between. This CDR3 is built from 14 residues. CDR1 and CDR2 from the germline V gene are MDHEN and SYDVKM. The CDR3 DNA reads TGTGCCAGCAGTTTAAGGGGGGGGTTCTACGAGCAGTACTTC. Translation gives CASSLRGGFYEQYF. Filled out from reference TRBV28 and TRBJ2-7, the complete variable domain reads DVKVTQSSRYLVKRTGEKVFLECVQDMDHENMFWYRQDPGLGLRLIYFSYDVKMKEKGDIPEGYSVSREKKERFSLILESASTNQTSMYLCASSLRGGFYEQYFGPGTRLTVT.

This clone is a singleton in its sample. This chain joins TRBV5-4 and TRBJ1-4, with D possibly TRBD1 on 6 matching bases. CDR3 length: 16 amino acids. CDR1 is SGHNT and CDR2 is YYREEE in the germline V gene (reference sequence). Trimming removed 0 bases at V and 4 bases at J, with 13 bases between. CDR3: CASSLGRRGNNEKLFF. The CDR3 region has the DNA TGTGCCAGCAGCTTGGGCCGCAGGGGAAATAATGAAAAACTGTTTTTT.

This rearrangement joins TRBV28 to TRBJ2-1; TRBD2 is a possible D gene (5 bases). The CDR3 runs 15 residues. Germline V lookup: CDR1 MDHEN, CDR2 SYDVKM. The V and J ends lost 6 bases and 1 base respectively, with 13 bases between them. The CDR3, as DNA: TGTGCCAGCAGCCTGAGGGTCCCTTCCTACAATGAGCAGTTCTTC. Translated, it gives CASSLRVPSYNEQFF.

V gene TRBV7-9 combines with J gene TRBJ2-5; 7 bases are a match to TRBD2. The V segment lost 1 base and the J segment 4 bases; nucleotides outside the gene matches: 6. The V gene's germline CDR1 is SEHNR and CDR2 FQNEAQ (reference sequence). The CDR3 contains 15 residues. This CDR3 reads CASSLGAGSGETQYF. CDR3 coding DNA: TGTGCCAGCAGCTTAGGAGCGGGATCGGGAGAGACCCAGTACTTC.

The gene calls are TRBV7-9 and TRBJ1-2, with D maybe TRBD1 (6 bases). V was trimmed by 5 bases and J by 6 bases, leaving 10 bases between them. CDR3 length: 12 residues. CDR1 is SEHNR and CDR2 is FQNEAQ in the germline V gene (reference sequence). The DNA of the CDR3 is TGTGCCAGCAGCCCAGGGGCCCATGGCTACACCTTC. Encoded protein: CASSPGAHGYTF.

CDR3 protein: CASSVSSGELFF. The DNA for the CDR3 is TGTGCCAGCAGCGTTTCTTCCGGGGAGCTGTTTTTT. The V gene is TRBV7-8, the J gene TRBJ2-2, with D uncertain. The germline CDR1 and CDR2 sequences are SGHVS and FQNEAQ. There are 12 residues in the CDR3. The ends were cut back, 5 bases at V and 6 bases at J, with 7 bases in the middle. The entire variable domain, with the rest obtained from reference TRBV7-8 and TRBJ2-2, is as follows: GAGVSQSPRYKVAKRGQDVALRCDPISGHVSLFWYQQALGQGPEFLTYFQNEAQLDKSGLPSDRFFAERPEGSVSTLKIQRTQQEDSAVYLCASSVSSGELFFGEGSRLTVL.

The chain recombines TRBV5-4 with TRBJ2-1; 9 positions match TRBD1. The CDR3 length is 14 residues. CDR1 SGHNT and CDR2 YYREEE come from the germline V gene (reference sequence). V lost 4 bases and J lost 6; bases outside the gene matches: 5. DNA for the CDR3: TGTGCCAGCAGCGCCCGGGACAGGGTCAATGAGCAGTTCTTC. As protein: CASSARDRVNEQFF.

The CDR3 spells CASRKRGNSPLHF. Written as DNA, the CDR3 is TGTGCCAGCAGAAAACGGGGTAATTCACCCCTCCACTTT. The chain recombines TRBV6-5 with TRBJ1-6; D uncertain. The CDR3 length is 13 residues. Germline loops: CDR1 MNHEY, CDR2 SVGAGI. V gave up 6 bases and J gave up 6 bases, with 9 bases separating them.

The chain uses TRBV5-8 and TRBJ1-1, with 7 bases lining up with TRBD1. Losses at the gene ends were 0 bases for V and 6 bases for J; bases not matched to a gene: 2. This CDR3 comprises 13 residues. CDR1 is SGHTS and CDR2 is YDEGEE in the germline V gene. CDR3 sequence: CASSLEGASEAFF. CDR3 DNA: TGTGCCAGCAGCTTGGAGGGGGCCTCTGAAGCTTTCTTT.

The gene calls are TRBV5-1 and TRBJ2-7, with 7 bases identical to TRBD1. The CDR3 consists of 17 residues. V shed 2 bases, J shed 2 bases, and the junction held 13 bases outside the gene matches. Germline assignment: CDR1 SGHRS and CDR2 YFSETQ. CDR3 coding DNA: TGCGCCAGCAGCTTAAACAGGGGCGAGTCAACCCCCTACGAGCAGTACTTC. Translation gives CASSLNRGESTPYEQYF.

The genes are TRBV6-5 and TRBJ2-2, with D perhaps matching TRBD2 (6 bases). There are 15 residues in the CDR3. The V and J ends lost 6 bases and 5 bases respectively, with 16 bases between them. The germline CDR1 and CDR2 sequences are MNHEY and SVGAGI. DNA for the CDR3: TGTGCCAGCAGGCGTAGGAGGGCTCCTACCGGGGAGCTGTTTTTT. As protein: CASRRRRAPTGELFF.

The chain couples TRBV28 to TRBJ2-1, with a weak D call TRBD2 (6 bases). Per germline, CDR1 MDHEN and CDR2 SYDVKM. Trimming cost V 6 bases and J 4 bases, with 19 bases left between them. CDR3 length: 16 residues. DNA for the CDR3: TGTGCCAGCAGCCCCTTCGGGACTCCAACGTACAATGAGCAGTTCTTC. It encodes CASSPFGTPTYNEQFF.

The rearrangement links TRBV4-2 to TRBJ2-1, with 12 positions matching TRBD2. Germline assignment: CDR1 LGHNA and CDR2 YNFKEQ. J lost 1 base, V lost 4 bases, and 5 bases had no gene match. This CDR3 contains 17 residues. The CDR3 nucleotides read TGTGCCAGCAGCCGAGGAGGGACTAGCGGGTCCTACAATGAGCAGTTCTTC. Translated, it gives CASSRGGTSGSYNEQFF.

The chain employs TRBV16 and TRBJ1-1; possible D gene TRBD1, 5 bases. Looked up from germline, CDR1 is KGHSY and CDR2 is FQNENV. The CDR3 sequence is 16 residues long. V was shortened by 2 bases and J by 1 base, with 14 bases between the two germline ends. CDR3 DNA sequence: TGTGCCAGCAGCCAACAGGGAAGCCTTCCGAACACTGAAGCTTTCTTT. Residues: CASSQQGSLPNTEAFF.

J is TRBJ2-5 and V is TRBV5-8, with unresolved D. The DNA end favors TRBJ2-7, so the J call may be wrong. There are 11 residues in the CDR3. The germline V gene encodes CDR1 SGHTS and CDR2 YDEGEE. This CDR3 is CASSYSYEQYF. In nucleotides, the CDR3 is TGTGCCAGCAGCTACTCCTACGAGCAGTACTTC.

The genes are TRBV19 and TRBJ1-5; no reliable D call. Trimming removed 3 bases at V and 10 bases at J, with 13 bases between. This CDR3 spans 13 amino acids. In germline, CDR1 is LNHDA, CDR2 SQIVND (reference sequence). CDR3 sequence (DNA): TGTGCCAGTAGTATTGCCCGTCAGGAACCCCAGCATTTT. Translation: CASSIARQEPQHF.

This sequence joins TRBV18 and TRBJ2-7; no firm D call. The CDR3 contains 13 residues. The V gene lost 6 bases and the J gene lost 3 bases, with 12 bases spanning the gap. Germline CDR1 and CDR2: KGHSH and LQKENI. CDR3 protein: CASSPGLDYEQYF. DNA for the CDR3: TGTGCCAGCTCTCCTGGGCTTGACTACGAGCAGTACTTC.

The chain combines TRBV5-1 with TRBJ1-2; 8 positions match TRBD1. Losses at the gene ends were 4 bases for V and 7 bases for J; bases not matched to a gene: 12. CDR3 length: 15 amino acids. CDR1 SGHRS and CDR2 YFSETQ come from the germline V gene. The CDR3 sequence: CASSHDLGQGGGYTF. CDR3 nucleotides: TGCGCCAGCAGCCACGACCTTGGACAGGGTGGTGGCTACACCTTC.